The 29 T cell receptor beta chains listed next were all sequenced from one sample in a study of cytomegalovirus exposure and HLA in healthy donors. Researchers ran the PCR with 60 Vbeta and 13 Jbeta primers. Generated by immunoSEQ multiplex PCR, the TCRdb table keeps only in-frame clones and is missing some. The table includes 80,000 to 95,000 clones, roughly 63% detected once. Sample: PBMCs. These receptors originate from a young woman in good health and CMV-seronegative.

The V and J genes are TRBV28 and TRBJ2-7, with TRBD1 as a possible D gene (5 bases). CDR1 is MDHEN, CDR2 SYDVKM, per germline. V lost 5 bases and J 4 bases, leaving 15 bases between the germline ends. The CDR3 extends over 14 amino acids. CDR3 DNA: TGTGCCAGCAGTCCTGGACAAGGAGTGTACGAGCAGTACTTC. It codes for CASSPGQGVYEQYF.

This sequence joins TRBV7-2 and TRBJ2-7; D perhaps matches TRBD1 (5 bases). Per germline, CDR1 SGHTA and CDR2 FQGNSA. Trimming took 1 base from V and 3 from J, leaving 7 bases between them. The CDR3 contains 13 residues. The CDR3 DNA reads TGTGCCAGCAGCTTAGACAGGCTCTACGAGCAGTACTTC. As protein: CASSLDRLYEQYF.

The chain links TRBV7-2 to TRBJ2-2; the match to TRBD2 covers 11 bases. There are 16 residues in the CDR3. Germline CDR1 SGHTA, CDR2 FQGNSA. Trimming cost V 3 bases and J 6 bases; bases outside gene matches: 6. CDR3 DNA sequence: TGTGCCAGCAGCTTCCGACTAGCGGGAATATCCGGGGAGCTGTTTTTT. The encoded protein is CASSFRLAGISGELFF.

This clone was observed a handful of times. This rearrangement joins TRBV7-2 to TRBJ1-2; 7 bases align to TRBD1. This CDR3 has 15 residues. V trimming: 5 bases; J trimming: 7 bases; junction bases outside the gene matches: 13. Germline CDR1 SGHTA, CDR2 FQGNSA. CDR3 loop: CASSLGGEGAGGYTF. CDR3 coding DNA: TGTGCCAGCAGCCTCGGGGGAGAGGGGGCGGGTGGCTACACCTTC.

The chain combines TRBV18 with TRBJ1-2; D gene uncertain. This CDR3 is built from 11 residues. V was cut by 3 bases and J by 5 bases, with 4 bases left in between. The V gene's germline CDR1 is KGHSH and CDR2 LQKENI. CDR3 DNA sequence: TGTGCCAGCTCACCTCCTTATGGCTACACCTTC. This codes for CASSPPYGYTF.

Only one count was recorded for this clone. This chain links TRBV25-1 with TRBJ1-1, with 7 bases identical to TRBD1. With V trimmed by 0 bases and J by 10 bases, 5 bases remained unmatched. The CDR3 sequence is 13 residues long. The germline CDR1 and CDR2 sequences are MGHDK and SYGVNS. CDR3 coding DNA: TGTGCCAGCAGTGAATATCAGGGGGAAAGAGCTTTCTTT. Amino acid sequence: CASSEYQGERAFF.

This clone was counted only a few times. The chain links TRBV5-6 to TRBJ2-3, with D tentatively TRBD2 (6 bases). Germline assignment: CDR1 SGHDT and CDR2 YYEEEE. The ends were cut back, 0 bases at V and 9 bases at J, with 8 bases in the middle. The CDR3 covers 12 residues. The DNA of the CDR3 is TGTGCCAGCAGCTTGGATGGGGGGACGCAGTATTTT. Its translation is CASSLDGGTQYF.

The chain combines TRBV5-6 with TRBJ1-2; 12 bases are shared with TRBD1. Germline values: CDR1 SGHDT, CDR2 YYEEEE. The CDR3 is made up of 14 amino acids. V gave up 4 bases and J gave up 7 bases; unmatched junction bases: 5. Written as DNA, the CDR3 is TGTGCCAGCAGCCGGGACAGGGGGCGATTTGGCTACACCTTC. It is translated as CASSRDRGRFGYTF.

The chain employs TRBV7-9 and TRBJ1-2; D unresolved. This CDR3 region has 10 residues. Trimming stripped 6 bases from V and 6 bases from J, with 5 bases between. Germline V CDR1 and CDR2: SEHNR, FQNEAQ (reference sequence). CDR3: CASSSNGYTF. The CDR3 nucleotides are TGTGCCAGCAGTTCCAATGGCTACACCTTC.

This chain joins TRBV25-1 and TRBJ1-5, with 8 positions matching TRBD1. Per germline, CDR1 MGHDK and CDR2 SYGVNS. V lost 2 bases and J lost 3; bases outside the gene matches: 3. This CDR3 region has 15 residues. In DNA form, the CDR3 reads TGTGCCAGCAGTGAACCGGGACAGGTCAATCAGCCCCAGCATTTT. Its translation is CASSEPGQVNQPQHF.

This chain uses TRBV10-3 with TRBJ1-6; no clear D. This CDR3 has 13 residues. Trimming took 0 bases from V and 8 from J, leaving 5 bases between them. The V gene's germline CDR1 is ENHRY and CDR2 SYGVKD. The CDR3, as DNA: TGTGCCATCAGTGAGTCGCCAGATTCACCCCTCCACTTT. This encodes CAISESPDSPLHF.

This clone was detected a few times. The J gene is TRBJ1-4, the V gene TRBV4-2, with TRBD1 matching 7 bases. The length of the CDR3 is 19 residues. The trim removed 0 bases at V and 2 bases at J, leaving 12 bases unmatched. Germline CDR1 LGHNA, CDR2 YNFKEQ. CDR3: CASSQEGFTGDRTNEKLFF. CDR3 nucleotides: TGTGCCAGCAGCCAAGAAGGGTTCACAGGGGATCGGACTAATGAAAAACTGTTTTTT.

The V and J genes are TRBV5-1 and TRBJ2-3, with 13 nucleotides matching TRBD2. Losses at the gene ends were 0 bases for V and 2 bases for J; bases not matched to a gene: 6. This CDR3 is 18 amino acids long. The germline gives CDR1 SGHRS, CDR2 YFSETQ. CDR3 region: CASSLVRTSGGDTDTQYF. The CDR3 DNA sequence: TGCGCCAGCAGCTTGGTTCGTACTAGCGGGGGGGACACAGATACGCAGTATTTT.

This sequence joins TRBV6-1 and TRBJ1-2; no definite D call. This CDR3 has 13 residues. Deletions cut 8 bases from V and 5 bases from J, with 15 bases between. Germline lookup yields CDR1 MNHNS and CDR2 SASEGT. This CDR3 is CASLIRVKYGYTF. The CDR3, as DNA: TGTGCCAGCCTTATACGGGTCAAGTATGGCTACACCTTC.

The V gene is TRBV6-1, the J gene TRBJ1-1; D gene uncertain. CDR3 size: 13 residues. CDR1 and CDR2 (germline): MNHNS, SASEGT. Trimming left V 5 bases short and J 3 bases short, with 10 bases between. CDR3 protein: CASSPRRDTEAFF. In DNA form, the CDR3 reads TGTGCCAGCAGTCCCAGGAGGGACACTGAAGCTTTCTTT.

V usage is TRBV11-2 and J usage is TRBJ2-5; no definite D call. The CDR3 loop spans 14 amino acids. Trimming shortened V by 0 bases and J by 4 bases, and 9 bases separated the two germline ends. Germline assignment: CDR1 SGHAT and CDR2 FQNNGV. The DNA of the CDR3 is TGTGCCAGCAGCTTAGAAAATTTCGGAGAGACCCAGTACTTC. As protein: CASSLENFGETQYF.

The chain couples TRBV14 to TRBJ2-5; 11 bases match TRBD1. Germline V gene lookup returns CDR1 SGHDN and CDR2 FVKESK. The CDR3 totals 18 residues. The J segment lost 1 base and the V segment lost 1 base, leaving 8 bases of the junction unmatched. CDR3 nucleotide sequence: TGTGCCAGCAGCCAAGTCCAGGACAGGGGGCTGAGCCAAGAGACCCAGTACTTC. It is translated as CASSQVQDRGLSQETQYF.

The chain carries TRBV28 and TRBJ1-2, with D possibly TRBD1 on 6 matching bases. This CDR3 has 11 amino acids. The V end was cut by 8 bases, the J end by 8 bases, with 12 bases between. CDR1 is MDHEN, CDR2 SYDVKM, per germline. The CDR3 sequence is CASVDSEGYTF. CDR3 in DNA: TGTGCCAGCGTGGACAGCGAGGGCTACACCTTC.

This clone was observed a single time. The V call is TRBV6-1, the J call TRBJ2-3; 11 nucleotides match TRBD2. V shed 2 bases and J 4 bases; nucleotides not matched to a gene: 8. This CDR3 is built from 17 residues. The germline CDR1 and CDR2 sequences are MNHNS and SASEGT. CDR3 nucleotide sequence: TGTGCCAGCAGTGAACTCAATAGCGGGAGGGCGGCAGATACGCAGTATTTT. Translation: CASSELNSGRAADTQYF.

The V and J genes are TRBV7-2 and TRBJ2-1; no clear D. The germline gives CDR1 SGHTA, CDR2 FQGNSA. V was shortened by 4 bases and J by 4 bases, with 8 bases between the two germline ends. This CDR3 is built from 13 residues. The CDR3 is CASSSTEYNEQFF. The CDR3 DNA reads as TGTGCCAGCAGCTCGACTGAATACAATGAGCAGTTCTTC.

This clone was counted between two and nine times. The genes are TRBV5-1 and TRBJ2-3; no definite D call. Trimming pared 2 bases from V and 4 bases from J, leaving 5 bases between. Per germline, CDR1 SGHRS and CDR2 YFSETQ. The CDR3 runs 12 residues. CDR3 residues: CASSFIADTQYF. For the CDR3, the DNA is TGCGCCAGCAGCTTTATTGCAGATACGCAGTATTTT.

The V and J genes are TRBV29-1 and TRBJ2-7, with no clear D. CDR1 SQVTM and CDR2 ANQGSEA come from the germline V gene. The CDR3 sequence is 12 residues long. Trimming shortened V by 4 bases and J by 4 bases, and 11 bases separated the two germline ends. The CDR3 here is CSVGLAGYEQYF. CDR3 nucleotide sequence: TGCAGCGTTGGTCTGGCAGGTTACGAGCAGTACTTC.

The chain is built from TRBV4-2 and TRBJ2-7, with D possibly matching TRBD2 (6 bases). V shed 3 bases and J shed 2 bases, with 17 bases lying between them. Germline CDR1 and CDR2: LGHNA and YNFKEQ. This CDR3 is built from 16 residues. CDR3 region: CASSQARGGVPYEQYF. CDR3 nucleotide sequence: TGTGCCAGCAGCCAGGCTAGGGGCGGGGTACCCTACGAGCAGTACTTC.

The rearrangement uses TRBV30 and TRBJ1-6; possibly TRBD1 for D (5 bases). V was shortened by 2 bases and J by 8 bases, with 10 bases between the two germline ends. CDR1 and CDR2 (germline): GTSNPN, SVGIG (reference sequence). This CDR3 is 13 amino acids long. DNA for the CDR3: TGTGCCTGGAGTCCCTCGGGGGATTCACCCCTCCACTTT. As protein: CAWSPSGDSPLHF.

The gene calls are TRBV30 and TRBJ2-2, with 11 positions matching TRBD2. V was pared by 6 bases and J by 6 bases, with 6 bases of the junction left unmatched. Germline CDR1 is GTSNPN and CDR2 is SVGIG (reference sequence). The CDR3 runs 14 residues. The CDR3 DNA reads TGTGCCTGCACGGTAGCGGGAGGGGCCGGGGAGCTGTTTTTT. As protein: CACTVAGGAGELFF.

The chain uses TRBV4-1 and TRBJ1-3, with D uncertain. Germline values: CDR1 MGHRA, CDR2 YSYEKL. Trimming removed 4 bases from V and 0 bases from J, with 10 bases in between. This CDR3 region has 15 residues. The chain's CDR3 is CASSPGGLSGNTIYF. CDR3 coding DNA: TGCGCCAGCAGCCCTGGTGGCCTCTCTGGAAACACCATATATTTT.

This clone was observed a handful of times. The chain recombines TRBV6-5 with TRBJ1-1; D remains unclear. Germline CDR1 MNHEY, CDR2 SVGAGI. Deletions cut 7 bases from V and 1 base from J, with 10 bases between. The CDR3 consists of 13 residues. The CDR3 DNA sequence: TGTGCCAGCACAAGAACACCGAACACTGAAGCTTTCTTT. This codes for CASTRTPNTEAFF.

This clone was detected once. The chain recombines TRBV9 with TRBJ2-5; TRBD2 aligns across 9 bases. The V gene's germline CDR1 is SGDLS and CDR2 YYNGEE. The CDR3 consists of 16 residues. V shed 3 bases and J 5 bases; nucleotides not matched to a gene: 11. The CDR3 DNA reads as TGTGCCAGCAGCGGATTGGGGGCGGGAGGGGCGGAGACCCAGTACTTC. Translating gives CASSGLGAGGAETQYF. Full variable domain (missing parts from reference TRBV9 and TRBJ2-5): DSGVTQTPKHLITATGQRVTLRCSPRSGDLSVYWYQQSLDQGLQFLIQYYNGEERAKGNILERFSAQQFPDLHSELNLSSLELGDSALYFCASSGLGAGGAETQYFGPGTRLLVL.

The rearrangement uses TRBV6-5 and TRBJ1-2, with a weak D call TRBD1 (5 bases). From germline, CDR1 is MNHEY and CDR2 SVGAGI. The CDR3 contains 14 residues. The V end was cut by 2 bases, the J end by 4 bases, with 11 bases between. CDR3 in DNA: TGTGCCAGCAGTTACCGAACAGGAGCCTATGGCTACACCTTC. The encoded protein is CASSYRTGAYGYTF.